This entry describes one T cell receptor beta chain. This sample was taken from a study of tumor-infiltrating lymphocytes in primary liver carcinoma. Constant-region priming of around 500 ng total RNA yielded TCR beta cDNA. Slightly modified ARM-PCR served as the procedure for the TCR beta libraries. These libraries came from three rounds of nested multiplex PCR. The two initial PCR rounds, around 11 cycles each, used TRBV1-TRBV30 forward and C-beta reverse primers. TCRdb ran MiXCR on the multiplex PCR reads and lists one entry per CDR3 protein. The table includes almost 55,000 distinct CDR3 sequences, 70% to 75% detected once. RNA and DNA were co-extracted from around 18-30 mg of unsorted bulk tissue. HBV chronically infected the treatment-naive patients. CDR1 and CDR2 (germline): SGHRS, YFSETQ. The CDR3 is 14 amino acids. After removal of 6 bases from V and 7 bases from J, the junction contained 13 bases not matched to a gene.

The source is a middle-aged man with primary liver carcinoma and hepatitis B virus infection. The source material was liver tumor tissue from sampling region 2. Subset in this sample: tumor region T2, inferior pole. The chain links TRBV5-1 to TRBJ2-7; TRBD1 matches at 7 bases. The chain's CDR3 is CASNLTGIEEEQYF. CDR3 sequence (DNA): TGCGCCAGCAACCTGACAGGGATCGAGGAGGAGCAGTACTTC.